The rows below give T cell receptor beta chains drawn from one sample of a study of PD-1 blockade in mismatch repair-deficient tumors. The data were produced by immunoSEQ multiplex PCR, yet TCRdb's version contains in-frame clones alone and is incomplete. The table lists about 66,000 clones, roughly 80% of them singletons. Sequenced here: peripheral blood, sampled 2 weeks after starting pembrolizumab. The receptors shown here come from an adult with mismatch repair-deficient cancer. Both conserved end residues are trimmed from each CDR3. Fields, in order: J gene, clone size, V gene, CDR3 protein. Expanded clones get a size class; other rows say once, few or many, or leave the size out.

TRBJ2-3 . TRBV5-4 ASSNKRDNTDTQY
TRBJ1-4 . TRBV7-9 ASSERTGSNEKLF
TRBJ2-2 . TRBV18 ASSPLQGGNTGELF
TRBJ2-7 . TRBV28 ASSARTSGRYEQY
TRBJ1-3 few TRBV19 ASSEGAFGNTIY
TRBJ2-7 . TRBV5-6 ASSFIKTYEQY
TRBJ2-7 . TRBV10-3 AISPGQGVSYEQY
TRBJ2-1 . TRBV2 ASSLGTSGSNEQF
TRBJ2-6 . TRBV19 ASSIAGSGANVLT
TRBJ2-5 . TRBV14 ASSQGRGETQY
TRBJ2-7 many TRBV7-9 ASSQGPGRAGEQY
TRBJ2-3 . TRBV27 ASSWGGVGPDTQY
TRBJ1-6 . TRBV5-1 ASSLQQTNSPLH
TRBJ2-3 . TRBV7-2 ASSSGTRTQY
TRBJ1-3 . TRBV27 ASSPRGGSGNTIY
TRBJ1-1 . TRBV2 ASSRGVSNTEAF
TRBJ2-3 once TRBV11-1 ASSLNPVADTQY
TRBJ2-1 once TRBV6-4 ASRLPGPRGF
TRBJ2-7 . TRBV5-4 ASSPGGGSSYEQY
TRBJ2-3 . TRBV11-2 ASSLSGRAADTQY
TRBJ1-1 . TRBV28 ASSLLVLERSEAF
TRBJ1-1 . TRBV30 AWNLGQKNTEAF
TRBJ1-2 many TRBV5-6 ASSLDPQGYYGYT
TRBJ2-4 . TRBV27 ASREEIAKNIQY
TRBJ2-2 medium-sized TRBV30 AWSPLGPGELF
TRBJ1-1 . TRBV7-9 ASSWGQPEAF
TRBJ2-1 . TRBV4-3 ASSQEGLAGAGNEQF
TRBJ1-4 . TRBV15 ATSKDRTTNEKLF